Each of the 27 T cell receptor beta chains below was sequenced from the same sample in a study of cytomegalovirus exposure and HLA in healthy donors. The primer mix had 60 Vbeta and 13 Jbeta primers. Sequenced by immunoSEQ multiplex PCR; TCRdb stores in-frame clones only, minus some. The sample records approximately 300,000 clones, approximately 84% being singletons. The sample taken for sequencing was PBMCs. The source is a woman aged 40 to 49 in good health and CMV-seropositive.

The CDR3 DNA reads TGTGCCAGCAGTGACCGGGTTCTCAATGAGCAGTTCTTC. Amino acid sequence: CASSDRVLNEQFF. The J gene is TRBJ2-1, the V gene TRBV25-1; D unclear. Per germline, CDR1 MGHDK and CDR2 SYGVNS. The CDR3 loop spans 13 amino acids. Trimming stripped 3 bases from V and 6 bases from J, with 9 bases between.

The V and J genes are TRBV27 and TRBJ2-7; 9 bases align to TRBD1. Germline V CDR1 and CDR2: MNHEY, SMNVEV (reference sequence). V lost 3 bases, J lost 3 bases, and 6 bases stayed unmatched. CDR3 length equals 15 residues. CDR3 sequence reads: CASSLAGTGIYEQYF. DNA of the CDR3: TGTGCCAGCAGTTTGGCCGGGACAGGGATCTACGAGCAGTACTTC.

The V and J genes are TRBV19 and TRBJ2-4; 9 nucleotides match TRBD2. Per the germline V gene, CDR1 is LNHDA and CDR2 is SQIVND (reference sequence). CDR3 length: 18 amino acids. V lost 6 bases, J lost 0 bases, and 12 bases stayed unmatched. This CDR3 is CASSPIAGGLVAKNIQYF. The CDR3 nucleotides are TGTGCCAGTAGCCCCATCGCGGGAGGGCTGGTAGCCAAAAACATTCAGTACTTC.

The chain has TRBV19 and TRBJ2-3; TRBD2 matches 11 bases. The CDR3 runs 19 residues. Losses at the gene ends were 5 bases for V and 0 bases for J; bases not matched to a gene: 13. CDR1 and CDR2 from the germline V gene are LNHDA and SQIVND (reference sequence). CDR3 coding DNA: TGTGCCAGTAGTTCATCGCCTAGCGGGAGGACCCCGAGCACAGATACGCAGTATTTT. The encoded protein is CASSSSPSGRTPSTDTQYF.

This chain links TRBV5-1 with TRBJ2-5; 10 bases map to TRBD2. Germline assignment: CDR1 SGHRS and CDR2 YFSETQ. This CDR3 region has 16 residues. V shed 4 bases, J shed 2 bases, and the junction held 8 bases outside the gene matches. The CDR3 DNA reads as TGCGCCAGCAGCGACTCGAGACTAGCGGGTCAAGAGACCCAGTACTTC. Encoded protein: CASSDSRLAGQETQYF.

Here the CDR3 reads CASSTHSGQGREEQYF. DNA of the CDR3: TGTGCCAGTAGTACTCACTCCGGACAGGGACGGGAGGAGCAGTACTTC. V gene TRBV19 combines with J gene TRBJ2-7, with 8 nucleotides matching TRBD1. Germline V lookup: CDR1 LNHDA, CDR2 SQIVND (reference sequence). This CDR3 contains 16 residues. Trimming at V came to 4 bases and at J to 7 bases, leaving 15 bases not matched to a gene.

This chain uses TRBV11-2 with TRBJ1-1; maybe TRBD1 (6 bases). This CDR3 has 15 amino acids. With 1 base removed from V and 4 bases from J, the gap between germline ends came to 13 bases. The germline V gene has CDR1 SGHAT and CDR2 FQNNGV. The CDR3 DNA follows: TGTGCCAGCAGCTTAGCAGGGGCGTTAGGCACTGAAGCTTTCTTT. Its translation is CASSLAGALGTEAFF.

In its sample, this clone was seen once. The gene calls are TRBV5-1 and TRBJ2-7; TRBD1 is a possible D gene (5 bases). The CDR3 is made up of 13 amino acids. Trimming stripped 1 base from V and 9 bases from J, with 14 bases between. From germline, CDR1 is SGHRS and CDR2 YFSETQ. The DNA of the CDR3 is TGCGCCAGCAGCTTGTATGAAGGGGTAGCGCAGTACTTC. It specifies CASSLYEGVAQYF.

This clone has a handful of counts. This chain links TRBV27 with TRBJ1-2; 9 bases are a match to TRBD1. V shed 5 bases, J shed 5 bases, and the junction held 9 bases outside the gene matches. Germline V lookup: CDR1 MNHEY, CDR2 SMNVEV (reference sequence). This CDR3 region has 15 residues. The CDR3, as DNA: TGTGCCAGCAGTACAGGCAGGGACAGGGTTTATGGCTACACCTTC. Translated, it gives CASSTGRDRVYGYTF.

The chain joins TRBV7-2 to TRBJ2-3; 7 nucleotides align to TRBD1. Looked up from germline, CDR1 is SGHTA and CDR2 is FQGNSA. Unmatched junction bases numbered 5, after V lost 0 bases and J lost 5 bases. CDR3 length equals 15 residues. This chain's CDR3 is CASSLARAGGDTQYF. The CDR3, as DNA: TGTGCCAGCAGCTTAGCGAGAGCAGGGGGAGATACGCAGTATTTT. Based on the CDR3 plus reference TRBV7-2 and TRBJ2-3, the full variable domain is GAGVSQSPSNKVTEKGKDVELRCDPISGHTALYWYRQSLGQGLEFLIYFQGNSAPDKSGLPSDRFSAERTGGSVSTLTIQRTQQEDSAVYLCASSLARAGGDTQYFGPGTRLTVL.

On this clone itself: The sample contains more than one DNA sequence encoding this CDR3. The V gene is TRBV5-1, the J gene TRBJ1-2; weak D call: TRBD1 (5 bases). V lost 3 bases, J lost 3 bases, and 9 bases lay in between. This CDR3 region has 13 residues. Germline V gives CDR1 SGHRS, CDR2 YFSETQ. The CDR3 sequence: CASSSQGDYGYTF. The CDR3 region has the DNA TGCGCCAGCAGCTCGCAGGGCGACTATGGCTACACCTTC. Based on the CDR3 plus reference TRBV5-1 and TRBJ1-2, the full variable domain is KAGVTQTPRYLIKTRGQQVTLSCSPISGHRSVSWYQQTPGQGLQFLFEYFSETQRNKGNFPGRFSGRQFSNSRSEMNVSTLELGDSALYLCASSSQGDYGYTFGSGTRLTVV.

V and J are TRBV7-9 and TRBJ1-2, with 11 bases matching TRBD1. The CDR3 is made up of 15 amino acids. CDR1 and CDR2 (germline): SEHNR, FQNEAQ (reference sequence). V shed 7 bases, J shed 5 bases, and the junction held 9 bases outside the gene matches. The CDR3 sequence: CASTLAGTGGYGYTF. For the CDR3, the DNA is TGTGCCAGCACCTTGGCCGGGACAGGGGGATATGGCTACACCTTC.

The chain links TRBV2 to TRBJ2-2; D remains unclear. Trimming pared 3 bases from V and 4 bases from J, leaving 12 bases between. CDR1 and CDR2 (germline): SNHLY, FYNNEI. The CDR3 consists of 15 residues. The CDR3 DNA is TGTGCCAGCAGTGAGACGGGTTTACCCACCGGGGAGCTGTTTTTT. Its protein product is CASSETGLPTGELFF.

V gene TRBV7-2 combines with J gene TRBJ2-2; 11 bases align to TRBD2. The CDR3 loop spans 17 amino acids. Trimming cost V 2 bases and J 5 bases; bases outside gene matches: 7. The germline V gene has CDR1 SGHTA and CDR2 FQGNSA. The CDR3 region is CASSLMGLAEKTGELFF. CDR3 in DNA: TGTGCCAGCAGCTTAATGGGACTAGCGGAAAAAACCGGGGAGCTGTTTTTT.

The rearrangement links TRBV9 to TRBJ1-1; possible D gene TRBD1, 5 bases. This CDR3 is built from 13 residues. The germline V and J ends were trimmed by 0 bases and 5 bases, with 8 bases remaining between them. In germline, CDR1 is SGDLS, CDR2 YYNGEE. Written as DNA, the CDR3 is TGTGCCAGCAGCGTAGCCCAGGGAACTGAAGCTTTCTTT. Encoded protein: CASSVAQGTEAFF.

The chain carries TRBV9 and TRBJ2-3, with 7 positions matching TRBD2. V dropped 0 bases and J dropped 6; count of bases not matched to a gene: 7. CDR1 and CDR2 from the germline V gene are SGDLS and YYNGEE. The CDR3 spans 15 residues. The CDR3 sequence: CASSVVGGRGDTQYF. CDR3 bases: TGTGCCAGCAGCGTAGTAGGCGGGAGAGGCGATACGCAGTATTTT.

The chain links TRBV6-4 to TRBJ2-7; 7 nucleotides line up with TRBD2. The CDR3 totals 15 residues. The V and J ends lost 5 bases and 3 bases, in that order; junction bases with no gene match: 10. Germline assignment: CDR1 MRHNA and CDR2 SNTAGT. The CDR3 region is CASSLPGLHIYEQYF. The CDR3 DNA is TGTGCCAGCAGTCTACCGGGACTACACATCTACGAGCAGTACTTC.

The genes are TRBV28 and TRBJ2-7; D perhaps matches TRBD1 (6 bases). The CDR3 covers 13 residues. Trimming took 7 bases from V and 4 from J, leaving 14 bases between them. Per germline, CDR1 MDHEN and CDR2 SYDVKM. For the CDR3, the DNA is TGTGCCAGCAATATTCAGGGGACATACGAGCAGTACTTC. Protein: CASNIQGTYEQYF.

The chain joins TRBV19 to TRBJ1-4; D perhaps matches TRBD1 (6 bases). The CDR3 runs 18 residues. V shed 10 bases and J shed 0 bases, with 24 bases lying between them. Germline CDR1 reads LNHDA; CDR2 reads SQIVND (reference sequence). The CDR3 DNA reads TGTGCCATTCAGAACTGGGACACTGTCTATCCAACTAATGAAAAACTGTTTTTT. Residues: CAIQNWDTVYPTNEKLFF.

This chain links TRBV6-1 with TRBJ1-2; TRBD1 agrees at 9 bases. The CDR3 consists of 13 residues. In germline, CDR1 is MNHNS, CDR2 SASEGT. Trimming cost V 6 bases and J 4 bases; bases outside gene matches: 3. CDR3: CASRGDRAYGYTF. CDR3 nucleotides: TGTGCCAGCAGGGGGGACAGGGCCTATGGCTACACCTTC.

The chain combines TRBV6-5 with TRBJ1-4; D not resolved. Between the trimmed V and J ends, which lost 6 bases and 4 bases, there was a span of 3 bases. There are 11 residues in the CDR3. Germline loops: CDR1 MNHEY, CDR2 SVGAGI. CDR3 loop: CASSYNEKLFF. The CDR3 DNA follows: TGTGCCAGCAGCTATAATGAAAAACTGTTTTTT.

The V gene is TRBV27, the J gene TRBJ1-2; 7 bases agree with TRBD1. This CDR3 region has 16 residues. V shed 5 bases, J shed 1 base, and the junction held 10 bases outside the gene matches. In germline, CDR1 is MNHEY, CDR2 SMNVEV (reference sequence). CDR3 bases: TGTGCCAGCAGTGTTAATCCGGGACAGCGTAACTATGGCTACACCTTC. It yields the protein CASSVNPGQRNYGYTF.

The chain joins TRBV11-3 to TRBJ2-5; possible D gene TRBD1, 5 bases. This CDR3 is 12 amino acids long. Germline assignment: CDR1 SGHNT and CDR2 YENEEA. V was cut by 7 bases and J by 5 bases, with 11 bases left in between. The CDR3 DNA follows: TGTGCCAGCAAAGGGGCGCAGGAGACCCAGTACTTC. Amino acids: CASKGAQETQYF.

V is TRBV5-1 and J is TRBJ2-5; D is possibly TRBD2 (6 bases). Trimming took 2 bases from V and 1 from J, leaving 9 bases between them. The CDR3 has 14 amino acids. Germline V lookup: CDR1 SGHRS, CDR2 YFSETQ. The CDR3 DNA sequence: TGCGCCAGCAGCTTAGGGACTTTCCAAGAGACCCAGTACTTC. Residues: CASSLGTFQETQYF. The entire variable domain, with the rest obtained from reference TRBV5-1 and TRBJ2-5, is as follows: KAGVTQTPRYLIKTRGQQVTLSCSPISGHRSVSWYQQTPGQGLQFLFEYFSETQRNKGNFPGRFSGRQFSNSRSEMNVSTLELGDSALYLCASSLGTFQETQYFGPGTRLLVL.

The chain has TRBV4-3 and TRBJ1-6; the D is unclear. In germline, CDR1 is LGHNA, CDR2 YSLEER. This CDR3 has 16 amino acids. The V and J ends lost 0 bases and 6 bases respectively, with 12 bases between them. The CDR3 nucleotides read TGCGCCAGCAGCCAAGAATTTGGTGCGGGTAATTCACCCCTCCACTTT. This encodes CASSQEFGAGNSPLHF.

The J gene is TRBJ1-3, the V gene TRBV25-1; maybe TRBD1 (5 bases). The ends were cut back, 3 bases at V and 2 bases at J, with 20 bases in the middle. The V gene's germline CDR1 is MGHDK and CDR2 SYGVNS. This CDR3 has 18 residues. This CDR3 is CASSDRGTFGRPGNTIYF. The CDR3 DNA follows: TGTGCCAGCAGTGATAGAGGGACTTTCGGTAGGCCTGGAAACACCATATATTTT.

This clone showed up just once. The chain combines TRBV19 with TRBJ2-7; no definite D call. CDR3 size: 13 residues. With 4 bases removed from V and 1 base from J, the gap between germline ends came to 8 bases. Germline-derived CDR1 and CDR2 are LNHDA and SQIVND (reference sequence). The CDR3 DNA reads TGTGCCAGTAGTAAGCCATTTTCCTACGAGCAGTACTTC. This codes for CASSKPFSYEQYF.